This T cell receptor beta chain was identified during a study of T-cell memory formation after mild COVID-19. One entry per CDR3 protein results from TCRdb running MiXCR on the 5' RACE reads. Of about 450,000 distinct CDR3 sequences listed, around 22% are singletons. Germline V gives CDR1 MNHEY, CDR2 SVGEGT. V dropped 6 bases and J dropped 3 bases, with 21 bases sitting between them. CDR3 length equals 17 residues. The sequencing sample was made of PBMCs or a T cell subset sorted from them (not recorded which). The genes are TRBV6-2 or TRBV6-3 and TRBJ2-1; D is possibly TRBD1 or TRBD2 (6 bases each). The TCR sequence derives from an adult woman who had mild COVID-19 (a few samples of this study predate the infection). Cell type and time point are not known. CDR3 in DNA: TGTGCCAGCAGCACCTTCGGGGGCATACTCCTCTACAATGAGCAGTTCTTC. It translates to CASSTFGGILLYNEQFF.